What follows are 9 T cell receptor beta chains derived from one specimen sequenced in a study of shared clonotypes between healthy human individuals (dated by TCRdb to the early 2020s). The library came from the immunoSEQ multiplex PCR assay. In TCRdb, the immuneACCESS table is reduced to in-frame sequences with V and J assigned. These tables do not hold every clone; where another copy was compared, an unresolved V gene accounts for under half, and the others remain unexplained. Recorded for this sample are about 500,000 clones; about 74% of them occurred a single time. More than 10% of the sample comes from the top ten. The sample was PBMCs. The source of these receptors is a woman between 40 and 50 years old in good health. Some clones in this sample may be carry-over from other donors' samples.

This clone has only one observation. J is TRBJ2-2 and V is TRBV10-2; possibly TRBD1 for D (6 bases). The V and J ends lost 9 bases and 2 bases respectively, with 10 bases between them. Germline V lookup: CDR1 WSHSY, CDR2 SAAADI. The CDR3 has 13 residues. The CDR3 DNA follows: TGCGCCAGTAGGGACACCAACACCGGGGAGCTGTTTTTT. Amino acid sequence: CASRDTNTGELFF.

The chain couples TRBV27 to TRBJ2-7; perhaps TRBD1 as D (5 bases). The CDR3 extends over 12 amino acids. The germline V gene encodes CDR1 MNHEY and CDR2 SMNVEV (reference sequence). V dropped 5 bases and J dropped 2 bases, with 7 bases sitting between them. CDR3: CASSKGTYEQYF. CDR3 in DNA: TGTGCCAGCAGTAAGGGGACCTACGAGCAGTACTTC.

This clone has a handful of counts. V is TRBV29-1 and J is TRBJ1-5, with D maybe TRBD1 (6 bases). The germline V gene has CDR1 SQVTM and CDR2 ANQGSEA. The CDR3 runs 15 residues. V lost 5 bases, J lost 6 bases, and 20 bases lay in between. For the CDR3, the DNA is TGCAGCGTTCCTAATACAGGGCCACTAAGTCAGCCCCAGCATTTT. Translated: CSVPNTGPLSQPQHF.

This clone was detected only once. This likely came from a read error, as a far larger clone is one base away. The rearrangement uses TRBV5-1 and TRBJ1-2; 8 bases fit TRBD1. Per the germline V gene, CDR1 is SGHRS and CDR2 is YFSETQ. The CDR3 spans 14 residues. CDR3 residues: CASSRGQDNHGYTF. The CDR3 DNA follows: TGCGCCAGCAGCAGGGGACAGGATAACCATGGCTACACCTTC.

This CDR3 reads CASSQDPTGGYNEQFF. In DNA, the CDR3 is TGTGCCAGCAGCCAAGATCCTACGGGAGGCTACAATGAGCAGTTCTTC. The J gene is TRBJ2-1, the V gene TRBV4-2; TRBD2 matches 7 bases. Germline trimming cut 0 bases from V and 3 bases from J; bases unmatched to any gene: 5. CDR3 size: 16 residues. Germline V gene data show CDR1 as LGHNA and CDR2 as YNFKEQ.

The table lists this clone with a count of one. The gene calls are TRBV23-1 and TRBJ1-4, with TRBD1 matching over 7 bases. TRBV23-1 is labeled an ORF, and its function is uncertain. J gave up 2 bases and V 3 bases, and 3 bases lay outside the gene matches. The CDR3 has 15 amino acids. This CDR3 reads CASSQTGRTNEKLFF. The CDR3 region has the DNA TGCGCCAGCAGTCAGACAGGGCGCACTAATGAAAAACTGTTTTTT.

This clone was observed a few times. The V and J genes are TRBV18 and TRBJ1-2; TRBD1 matches at 9 bases. This CDR3 is 14 amino acids long. Germline trimming cut 2 bases from V and 4 bases from J; bases unmatched to any gene: 2. Germline CDR1 and CDR2: KGHSH and LQKENI. The chain's CDR3 is CASSPTTGGYGYTF. The CDR3 nucleotides read TGTGCCAGCTCACCAACGACAGGGGGCTATGGCTACACCTTC.

The chain employs TRBV30 and TRBJ1-5; 7 bases are a match to TRBD1. CDR1 and CDR2 (germline): GTSNPN, SVGIG (reference sequence). CDR3 length: 14 residues. Trimming at V came to 0 bases and at J to 6 bases, leaving 5 bases not matched to a gene. The CDR3 coding sequence is TGTGCCTGGAGTGTACAGGGGATGAGTCAGCCCCAGCATTTT. It yields the protein CAWSVQGMSQPQHF.

V usage is TRBV10-3 and J usage is TRBJ2-7; 10 bases match TRBD2. Trimming took 2 bases from V and 2 from J; bases not matched to a gene: 0. CDR1 is ENHRY, CDR2 SYGVKD, per germline. The CDR3 is made up of 14 amino acids. CDR3 nucleotides: TGTGCCATCAGTGAGAGCGGGAGGGCCTACGAGCAGTACTTC. Protein sequence: CAISESGRAYEQYF.